This paragraph reports one T cell receptor (beta chain). The antigen remains undetermined. CDR3 length equals 16 residues. With 9 bases removed from V and 0 bases from J, the gap between germline ends came to 18 bases. The germline gives CDR1 LGHNA, CDR2 YNFKEQ. During its preparation, the TCRbeta library received unique molecular identifiers. One entry per CDR3 protein, called by TCRdb with MiXCR from the PCR reads. The data show 200,000 or so distinct CDR3 sequences, 6.3% seen once. The sample belongs to a study of T-cell reconstitution after alpha-beta-depleted transplantation in children. Study-level results: Counts and diversity of T cells one year after transplant came mostly from newly produced T cells. Reports say that about two months after transplant, the alpha-beta T cells came out of several hundred graft clones that had expanded. Some patients showed high day-60 TCRbeta diversity, which derived from surviving recipient T cells and thymic progenitors.

The sample consisted of PBMCs, taken before TCRalphabeta/CD19-depleted stem cell transplant. The sequence derives from a girl under three years old with combined immunodeficiency, due to receive a stem cell transplant. The chain links TRBV4-2 to TRBJ2-1; D uncertain. CDR3 in DNA: TGTGCCAGGGGCCCCTTTATAGTAATCTCCTACAATGAGCAGTTCTTC. It translates to CARGPFIVISYNEQFF.